The present T cell receptor (beta chain) was sequenced within a study of regulatory T cells in long-lasting Graves disease. General study findings and limits: TCR diversity in persistent Graves' patients was below that of newly diagnosed ones. Only a small sample size was used, which may have cut accuracy.

Comment on this clonotype: What it binds is not known.

TCR beta libraries were built with iRepertoire HTBI primers and Arm-PCR of CDR3 regions. TCRdb reprocessed the multiplex PCR reads with MiXCR, giving one entry per CDR3 protein. The data hold some 560,000 distinct CDR3 sequences, with roughly a sixth observed a single time. Indicated time point: newly diagnosed GD, antithyroid drugs for less than 3 months. The TCR library used RNA extracted from PBMCs. The sample was also reused in another study, on T cells in Graves' hyperthyroidism and ophthalmopathy. That work adds: Uncontrolled infection, other autoimmune disease, pregnancy and lactation each barred patients from inclusion.

The sequenced sample was peripheral blood mononuclear cells (PBMCs), obtained at new diagnosis, from a patient treated with antithyroid drugs. The receptor comes from a woman between 40 and 65 years old with Graves disease.

The CDR3, as DNA: TGTGCCTGGAGTGCGGCAGAAGGAAAACTGTTTTTT. Translation gives CAWSAAEGKLFF. The rearrangement uses TRBV30 and TRBJ1-4, with D hard to call. The CDR3 is 12 residues long. V was clipped by 1 base and J by 10 bases, with 10 bases between them. The germline CDR1 and CDR2 sequences are GTSNPN and SVGIG (reference sequence). Using reference TRBV30 and TRBJ1-4 for the parts outside the CDR3, the full variable domain is SQTIHQWPATLVQPVGSPLSLECTVEGTSNPNLYWYRQAAGRGLQLLFYSVGIGQISSEVPQNLSASRPQDRQFILSSKKLLLSDSGFYLCAWSAAEGKLFFGSGTQLSVL.